These 21 T cell receptor beta chains originate from one sample sequenced in a study of cytomegalovirus exposure and HLA in healthy donors. Sequencing used immunoSEQ multiplex PCR; TCRdb keeps in-frame clones, though not all of them. The sample lists approximately 200,000 clones, roughly 88% occurring once. Sequenced sample: PBMCs. The receptors here all came from a woman aged 25 to 39 in good health and CMV-seropositive.

This clone was counted a single time. The V gene is TRBV28, the J gene TRBJ1-5; perhaps TRBD1 as D (5 bases). CDR3 length equals 16 residues. V shed 6 bases and J shed 7 bases, with 22 bases lying between them. In germline, CDR1 is MDHEN, CDR2 SYDVKM. CDR3 DNA sequence: TGTGCCAGCAGGGGCTTCGGCACCCTTGGGGGGCAGCCCCAGCATTTT. Its protein is CASRGFGTLGGQPQHF. Complete variable domain (other parts from reference TRBV28 and TRBJ1-5): DVKVTQSSRYLVKRTGEKVFLECVQDMDHENMFWYRQDPGLGLRLIYFSYDVKMKEKGDIPEGYSVSREKKERFSLILESASTNQTSMYLCASRGFGTLGGQPQHFGDGTRLSIL.

The V and J genes are TRBV5-8 and TRBJ2-7, with TRBD2 matching over 12 bases. Per germline, CDR1 SGHTS and CDR2 YDEGEE. Germline trimming cut 0 bases from V and 6 bases from J; bases unmatched to any gene: 10. The CDR3 is 17 amino acids. The CDR3 DNA reads as TGTGCCAGCAGCTTGGGGCTGACTAGCGGGAGAAGAAGCGAGCAGTACTTC. It yields the protein CASSLGLTSGRRSEQYF.

The chain uses TRBV15 and TRBJ2-5; 8 bases align to TRBD1. V shed 3 bases and J 5 bases; nucleotides not matched to a gene: 8. The germline CDR1 and CDR2 sequences are LNHNV and YYDKDF (reference sequence). The CDR3 has 15 amino acids. This CDR3 is CATSRNFRQGETQYF. The CDR3 nucleotides read TGTGCCACCAGCAGGAATTTTAGACAGGGGGAGACCCAGTACTTC. Complete variable domain (other parts from reference TRBV15 and TRBJ2-5): DAMVIQNPRYQVTQFGKPVTLSCSQTLNHNVMYWYQQKSSQAPKLLFHYYDKDFNNEADTPDNFQSRRPNTSFCFLDIRSPGLGDTAMYLCATSRNFRQGETQYFGPGTRLLVL.

This clone appeared a few times. The chain employs TRBV30 and TRBJ2-7; D is undetermined. Germline CDR1 GTSNPN, CDR2 SVGIG (reference sequence). Trimming took 4 bases from V and 0 from J, leaving 13 bases between them. This CDR3 has 14 residues. The CDR3 loop reads CAWTRSYSSYEQYF. The CDR3, as DNA: TGTGCCTGGACTAGGTCTTATTCCTCCTACGAGCAGTACTTC.

The J gene is TRBJ1-2, the V gene TRBV6-5, with 8 bases fitting TRBD1. V dropped 2 bases and J dropped 11; count of bases not matched to a gene: 4. The CDR3 consists of 12 residues. The germline CDR1 and CDR2 sequences are MNHEY and SVGAGI. CDR3 protein: CASSYQGAEYTF. The DNA for the CDR3 is TGTGCCAGCAGTTACCAGGGGGCTGAATACACCTTC.

This clone was seen just once. The rearrangement uses TRBV6-5 and TRBJ1-5; D gene ambiguous. Germline lookup yields CDR1 MNHEY and CDR2 SVGAGI. This CDR3 region has 14 residues. V lost 0 bases and J 4 bases, leaving 7 bases between the germline ends. The CDR3 loop is CASSYSGENQPQHF. In DNA form, the CDR3 reads TGTGCCAGCAGTTACTCGGGAGAAAATCAGCCCCAGCATTTT.

The chain is built from TRBV2 and TRBJ2-1; 10 bases line up with TRBD2. Germline trimming cut 6 bases from V and 4 bases from J; bases unmatched to any gene: 3. Germline V gives CDR1 SNHLY, CDR2 FYNNEI. The CDR3 is made up of 14 amino acids. The CDR3 spells CASRLLAGYNEQFF. The CDR3 DNA is TGTGCCAGCAGATTACTAGCGGGGTACAATGAGCAGTTCTTC.

The J gene is TRBJ2-5, the V gene TRBV15, with 9 bases matching TRBD1. This CDR3 region has 14 residues. Trimming took 7 bases from V and 1 from J; bases not matched to a gene: 4. CDR1 is LNHNV, CDR2 YYDKDF, per germline (reference sequence). The CDR3, as DNA: TGTGCCACCAACCGGGACAGGGTCCAAGAGACCCAGTACTTC. This gives the protein CATNRDRVQETQYF.

The V and J genes are TRBV18 and TRBJ1-1; weak D call: TRBD1 (6 bases). The V end lost 5 bases, the J end lost 1 base, and 11 bases lay between the germline ends. The V gene's germline CDR1 is KGHSH and CDR2 LQKENI. The CDR3 extends over 14 amino acids. This CDR3 is CASSSGHQNTEAFF. The DNA of the CDR3 is TGTGCCAGCTCATCGGGACACCAGAACACTGAAGCTTTCTTT.

The chain uses TRBV27 and TRBJ2-1; D gene unclear. Germline CDR1 and CDR2: MNHEY and SMNVEV (reference sequence). The CDR3 loop spans 17 amino acids. V was pared by 3 bases and J by 0 bases, with 15 bases between. CDR3 bases: TGTGCCAGCAGTTTTCGGTCGGGTCCCCTCTCCTACAATGAGCAGTTCTTC. It is translated as CASSFRSGPLSYNEQFF.

The genes are TRBV7-9 and TRBJ2-7; D might be TRBD1 (6 bases). The CDR3 consists of 12 residues. Trimming shortened V by 6 bases and J by 6 bases, and 12 bases separated the two germline ends. Germline CDR1 SEHNR, CDR2 FQNEAQ (reference sequence). The CDR3 nucleotides are TGTGCCAGCAGTACACAGGGTACCGAGCAGTACTTC. Its protein is CASSTQGTEQYF.

The chain employs TRBV5-1 and TRBJ2-2, with 11 bases fitting TRBD2. This CDR3 is built from 17 residues. The trim removed 0 bases at V and 1 base at J, leaving 2 bases unmatched. Germline assignment: CDR1 SGHRS and CDR2 YFSETQ. DNA for the CDR3: TGCGCCAGCAGCTTGGGAGGGACTAGCGGGAACACCGGGGAGCTGTTTTTT. Translation gives CASSLGGTSGNTGELFF. The full variable domain, with the rest looked up from reference TRBV5-1 and TRBJ2-2, is KAGVTQTPRYLIKTRGQQVTLSCSPISGHRSVSWYQQTPGQGLQFLFEYFSETQRNKGNFPGRFSGRQFSNSRSEMNVSTLELGDSALYLCASSLGGTSGNTGELFFGEGSRLTVL.

The rearrangement uses TRBV6-5 and TRBJ1-2; 7 nucleotides match TRBD1. The germline V gene has CDR1 MNHEY and CDR2 SVGAGI. The CDR3 consists of 15 residues. V dropped 0 bases and J dropped 8; count of bases not matched to a gene: 9. Here the CDR3 DNA reads TGTGCCAGCAGTTACTCGATTGTAGGGGGCGCGGGCTACACCTTC. This gives the protein CASSYSIVGGAGYTF.

The V call is TRBV29-1, the J call TRBJ2-1; a weak D match, TRBD1 (5 bases). Per germline, CDR1 SQVTM and CDR2 ANQGSEA. There are 17 residues in the CDR3. V lost 7 bases to trimming and J lost 7 bases, with 29 bases between them. In nucleotides, the CDR3 is TGCAGCGCCTTTTACCGGCAGGGCCCCCGTCGAGAAAATGAGCAGTTCTTC. Translated, it gives CSAFYRQGPRRENEQFF.

This clone occurred a few times. V usage is TRBV7-9 and J usage is TRBJ1-2; perhaps TRBD1 as D (6 bases). Germline V gives CDR1 SEHNR, CDR2 FQNEAQ (reference sequence). The V end lost 11 bases, the J end lost 7 bases, and 23 bases lay between the germline ends. This CDR3 has 14 amino acids. This chain's CDR3 is CAGATTGRSIGYTF. DNA for the CDR3: TGTGCCGGGGCTACGACAGGCCGATCTATTGGCTACACCTTC.

V is TRBV5-1 and J is TRBJ2-7, with 10 positions matching TRBD2. The CDR3 has 18 residues. V lost 2 bases and J lost 2; bases outside the gene matches: 13. Germline CDR1 reads SGHRS; CDR2 reads YFSETQ. For the CDR3, the DNA is TGCGCCAGCAGCTTTGGGCCGCTTGCTAGCGGGAGCCCCTACGAGCAGTACTTC. It specifies CASSFGPLASGSPYEQYF.

This clone showed up just a few times. The sample holds other DNA sequences that translate to the same CDR3. The chain has TRBV19 and TRBJ2-7; 8 bases match TRBD1. From germline, CDR1 is LNHDA and CDR2 SQIVND (reference sequence). V was clipped by 6 bases and J by 2 bases; unmatched bases: 3. The CDR3 spans 13 residues. The CDR3: CASRDRATYEQYF. CDR3 sequence (DNA): TGTGCCAGTAGGGACAGGGCCACCTACGAGCAGTACTTC.

The V call is TRBV5-6, the J call TRBJ1-3; no definite D call. CDR1 is SGHDT and CDR2 is YYEEEE in the germline V gene. The length of the CDR3 is 17 residues. The V and J ends lost 7 bases and 0 bases respectively, with 20 bases between them. The CDR3 sequence is CASSRPPHTSSGNTIYF. In DNA form, the CDR3 reads TGTGCCAGCTCCCGACCCCCCCACACTAGCTCTGGAAACACCATATATTTT. Full variable domain (rest looked up from reference TRBV5-6 and TRBJ1-3): DAGVTQSPTHLIKTRGQQVTLRCSPKSGHDTVSWYQQALGQGPQFIFQYYEEEERQRGNFPDRFSGHQFPNYSSELNVNALLLGDSALYLCASSRPPHTSSGNTIYFGEGSWLTVV.

V usage is TRBV5-1 and J usage is TRBJ1-3; 8 bases match TRBD1. The CDR3 sequence is 15 residues long. The junction had 6 bases not matched to a gene; V was cut back by 3 bases and J by 4 bases. Germline-derived CDR1 and CDR2 are SGHRS and YFSETQ. Here the CDR3 reads CASSSGDRRGNTIYF. DNA for the CDR3: TGCGCCAGCAGCTCCGGGGACAGGAGAGGAAACACCATATATTTT.

J is TRBJ2-1 and V is TRBV30; no clear D. Germline lookup yields CDR1 GTSNPN and CDR2 SVGIG (reference sequence). The CDR3 is 11 amino acids. Trimming took off 5 bases at V and 8 bases at J, with 10 bases between the two ends. DNA of the CDR3: TGTGCCTGGGGTCCTGGGCATGAGCAGTTCTTC. This codes for CAWGPGHEQFF.

This clone came up once. The V call is TRBV15, the J call TRBJ2-1; the match to TRBD2 covers 10 bases. The CDR3 has 15 amino acids. CDR1 and CDR2 from the germline V gene are LNHNV and YYDKDF (reference sequence). J lost 6 bases, V lost 6 bases, and 8 bases had no gene match. Here the CDR3 reads CATRTGLASFNEQFF. In DNA, the CDR3 is TGTGCCACCAGAACGGGACTAGCGAGTTTCAATGAGCAGTTCTTC.